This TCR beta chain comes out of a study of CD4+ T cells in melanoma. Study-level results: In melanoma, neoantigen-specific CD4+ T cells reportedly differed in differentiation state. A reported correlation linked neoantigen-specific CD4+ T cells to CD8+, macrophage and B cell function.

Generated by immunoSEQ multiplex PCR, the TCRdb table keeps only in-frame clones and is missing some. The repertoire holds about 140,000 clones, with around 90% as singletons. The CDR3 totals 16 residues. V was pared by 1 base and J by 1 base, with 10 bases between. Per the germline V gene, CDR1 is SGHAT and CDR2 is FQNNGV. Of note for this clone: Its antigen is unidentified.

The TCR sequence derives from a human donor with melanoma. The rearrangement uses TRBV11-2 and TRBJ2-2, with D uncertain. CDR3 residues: CASSLVGTQNTGELFF. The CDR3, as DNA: TGTGCCAGCAGCTTAGTCGGCACCCAGAACACCGGGGAGCTGTTTTTT.